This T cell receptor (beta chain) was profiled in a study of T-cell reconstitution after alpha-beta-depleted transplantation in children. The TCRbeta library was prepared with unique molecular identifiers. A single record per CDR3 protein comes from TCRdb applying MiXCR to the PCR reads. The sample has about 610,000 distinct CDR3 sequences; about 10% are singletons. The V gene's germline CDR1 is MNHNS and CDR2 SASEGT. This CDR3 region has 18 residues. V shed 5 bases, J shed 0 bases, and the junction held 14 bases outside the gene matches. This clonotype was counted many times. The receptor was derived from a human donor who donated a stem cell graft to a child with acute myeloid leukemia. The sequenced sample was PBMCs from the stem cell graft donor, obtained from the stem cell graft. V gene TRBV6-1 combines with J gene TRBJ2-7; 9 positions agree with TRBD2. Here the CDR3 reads CASSPLGSTSGVSYEQYF. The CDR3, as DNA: TGTGCCAGCAGTCCTCTAGGATCGACTAGCGGAGTCTCCTACGAGCAGTACTTC.